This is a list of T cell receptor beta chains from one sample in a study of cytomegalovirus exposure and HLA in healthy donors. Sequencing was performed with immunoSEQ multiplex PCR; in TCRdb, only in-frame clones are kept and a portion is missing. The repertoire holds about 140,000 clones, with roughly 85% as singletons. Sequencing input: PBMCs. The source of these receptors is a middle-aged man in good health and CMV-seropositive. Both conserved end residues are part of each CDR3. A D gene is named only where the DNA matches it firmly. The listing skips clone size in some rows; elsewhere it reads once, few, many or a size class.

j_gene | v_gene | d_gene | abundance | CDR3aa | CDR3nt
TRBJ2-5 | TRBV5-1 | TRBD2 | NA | CASSLGLAGSETQYF | TGCGCCAGCAGCTTGGGCCTAGCGGGTAGTGAGACCCAGTACTTC
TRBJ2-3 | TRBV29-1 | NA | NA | CSGKEQGSTDTQYF | TGCAGCGGAAAAGAACAGGGTAGCACAGATACGCAGTATTTT
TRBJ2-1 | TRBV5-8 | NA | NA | CASSLDQGLVEQFF | TGTGCCAGCAGCTTGGACCAGGGTCTGGTTGAGCAGTTCTTC
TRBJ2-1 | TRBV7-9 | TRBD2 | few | CASSPPGLAGDAYNEQFF | TGTGCCAGCAGCCCCCCGGGACTAGCGGGAGATGCCTACAATGAGCAGTTCTTC
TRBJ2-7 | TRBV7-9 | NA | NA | CASSDPGRPYEQYF | TGTGCCAGCAGCGACCCGGGGAGACCCTACGAGCAGTACTTC
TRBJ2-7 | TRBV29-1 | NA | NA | CSVDQGFPYEQYF | TGCAGCGTTGATCAGGGGTTCCCCTACGAGCAGTACTTC
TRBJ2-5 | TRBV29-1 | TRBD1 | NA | CSGDFTGGAETQYF | TGCAGCGGAGATTTTACAGGGGGCGCGGAGACCCAGTACTTC
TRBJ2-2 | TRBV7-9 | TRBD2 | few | CASSLATSGSSNTGELFF | TGTGCCAGCAGCTTAGCGACTAGCGGGAGTTCGAACACCGGGGAGCTGTTTTTT
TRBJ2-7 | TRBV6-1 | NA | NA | CASRSPSLYEQYF | TGTGCCAGCAGGAGCCCGAGCCTCTACGAGCAGTACTTC
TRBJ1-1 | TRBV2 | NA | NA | CASSESEANTEAFF | TGTGCCAGCAGTGAGTCTGAAGCGAACACTGAAGCTTTCTTT
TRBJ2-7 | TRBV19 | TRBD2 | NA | CASSMTSLRGEQYF | TGTGCCAGTAGTATGACTAGCCTCCGGGGCGAGCAGTACTTC
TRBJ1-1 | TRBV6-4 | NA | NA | CASSDGSYTEAFF | TGTGCCAGCAGTGACGGGAGCTACACTGAAGCTTTCTTT
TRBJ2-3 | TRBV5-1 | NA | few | CASSLFAGISTDTQYF | TGCGCCAGCAGCTTGTTCGCGGGGATTAGCACAGATACGCAGTATTTT
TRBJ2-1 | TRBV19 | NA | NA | CASSTQGQAYEQFF | TGTGCCAGTAGTACGCAGGGGCAGGCCTATGAGCAGTTCTTC
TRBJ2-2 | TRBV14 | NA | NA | CASSQDRQPTGELFF | TGTGCCAGCAGCCAAGATCGACAGCCCACCGGGGAGCTGTTTTTT
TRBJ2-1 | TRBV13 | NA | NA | CASSSGPGDEQFF | TGTGCCAGCAGCTCCGGGCCAGGGGATGAGCAGTTCTTC
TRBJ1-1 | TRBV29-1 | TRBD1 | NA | CSVQGATEAFF | TGCAGCGTTCAGGGGGCCACTGAAGCTTTCTTT
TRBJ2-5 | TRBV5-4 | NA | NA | CASSLGTDETQYF | TGTGCCAGCAGCTTGGGGACAGACGAGACCCAGTACTTC
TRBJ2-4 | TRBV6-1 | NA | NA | CASSGPQGSRNIQYF | TGTGCCAGCAGTGGCCCCCAGGGCTCCCGAAACATTCAGTACTTC
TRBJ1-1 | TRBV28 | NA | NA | CASSPHGDGNTEAFF | TGTGCCAGCAGTCCCCACGGGGATGGGAACACTGAAGCTTTCTTT
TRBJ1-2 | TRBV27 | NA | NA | CASRQAFLGYGYTF | TGTGCCAGCAGACAGGCTTTCCTCGGCTATGGCTACACCTTC
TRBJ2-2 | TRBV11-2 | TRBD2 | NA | CASSSHRGRDGELFF | TGTGCCAGCAGCTCCCACCGGGGGAGGGACGGGGAGCTGTTTTTT
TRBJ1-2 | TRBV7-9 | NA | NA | CSSSYGNGYTF | TGTTCCAGCAGCTACGGGAATGGCTACACCTTC
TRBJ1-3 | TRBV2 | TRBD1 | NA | CATMDRVLKNTIYF | TGTGCCACCATGGACAGGGTGCTGAAAAACACCATATATTTT